This TCR beta chain was sequenced for a study of metastatic and nonmetastatic thyroid tumors (TCRdb year 2020). Regarding the research as a whole: The researchers compared repertoires between peripheral blood samples and tumor or nodule tissue samples from patients with malignant or benign thyroid disease.

About this clone: Its antigen is unknown. No per-base quality is available; no much larger clone lies one base away.

No patient had received any treatment before thyroid surgery. Using T-cell receptor beta sequencing, the researchers looked back retrospectively at clinical samples from patients, gathered between the early 2010s and the late 2010s. Results and caveats for the whole study, not just this receptor: In both blood and tumor samples, malignant tumors were reported to have significantly higher TCR beta diversity than benign nodules.

Libraries were constructed by PCR. Instrument on record: Illumina HiSeq 4000. High-throughput sequencing was used to profile the TCR beta-chain CDR3 region of each patient. The paper's processing steps were these. The researchers built a classifier to tell apart papillary thyroid cancer patients with distant metastasis, based on CDR3 differences among clinicopathological groups. The Shannon index was used to measure repertoire diversity, and the Morisita-Horn index was used to measure how similar tumor and blood repertoires were. TCRdb ran its own pipeline on the public reads, namely fastp trimming at Q25 and MiXCR clone calling, and kept in-frame beta chains. TCRdb's processing, not the authors' own work, is the source of the V and J calls. This sample gives about 15,000 clones in total; about 20% of them show up just once. Of the sample, roughly 22% is held by the ten largest clones. As encoded in the germline V gene, CDR1 is SGDLS while CDR2 is YYNGEE. Its CDR3 holds 16 amino acids, cysteine through phenylalanine. Only the CDR3 portion is preserved as DNA: 48 bases, with reading frame beginning at the first base. Trimming takes 4 bases from V and 2 bases from J, and the germline ends sit 17 bases apart.

This receptor was taken from a female donor with papillary thyroid cancer or a benign thyroid nodule (not recorded which). Some clones in this sample may be carry-over from other donors' samples. The sequence joins TRBV9 to TRBJ2-3; the D segment could be TRBD2, given 5 matching bases. The sequencing sample was made of adjacent normal tissue. In nucleotides, the sequence is TGTGCCAGCAGCCCTTTCGCGGGCAGCCCCACAGATACGCAGTATTTT. This encodes CASSPFAGSPTDTQYF. Reference TRBV9 and TRBJ2-3 genes cover what lies past the CDR3, so the full variable domain is DSGVTQTPKHLITATGQRVTLRCSPRSGDLSVYWYQQSLDQGLQFLIQYYNGEERAKGNILERFSAQQFPDLHSELNLSSLELGDSALYFCASSPFAGSPTDTQYFGPGTRLTVL.